Below, 6 T cell receptor beta chains from the same sample are listed, as sequenced in a study of blood T cell repertoires in COVID-19. The assay was immunoSEQ multiplex PCR, and TCRdb's table has in-frame clones only and misses some. The table lists 100,000 to 150,000 clones, about nine tenths of them singletons. The source material was peripheral blood. Source of these receptors: a man between 35 and 55 years old with acute or convalescent COVID-19.

The chain recombines TRBV19 with TRBJ1-1; D is perhaps TRBD1 (5 bases). Germline CDR1 reads LNHDA; CDR2 reads SQIVND (reference sequence). The CDR3 runs to 16 residues. V was trimmed by 1 base and J by 1 base, leaving 13 bases between them. CDR3 in DNA: TGTGCCAGTAGTATAGGCGGGGGACGGTGGAACACTGAAGCTTTCTTT. This gives the protein CASSIGGGRWNTEAFF. The complete variable domain, with remaining parts taken from reference TRBV19 and TRBJ1-1, reads DGGITQSPKYLFRKEGQNVTLSCEQNLNHDAMYWYRQDPGQGLRLIYYSQIVNDFQKGDIAEGYSVSREKKESFPLTVTSAQKNPTAFYLCASSIGGGRWNTEAFFGQGTRLTVV.

The chain joins TRBV9 to TRBJ1-1; no clear D gene. With 2 bases removed from V and 8 bases from J, the gap between germline ends came to 10 bases. Germline V gene lookup returns CDR1 SGDLS and CDR2 YYNGEE. The CDR3 sequence is 12 residues long. CDR3 sequence (DNA): TGTGCCAGCAGCGTGGGAGGAACCGAAGCTTTCTTT. Its translation is CASSVGGTEAFF.

The chain is built from TRBV7-2 and TRBJ1-2, with TRBD1 identical over 7 bases. Germline trimming cut 5 bases from V and 8 bases from J; bases unmatched to any gene: 11. The CDR3 is made up of 14 amino acids. Looked up from germline, CDR1 is SGHTA and CDR2 is FQGNSA. This chain's CDR3 is CASSPRQGFGGYTF. The CDR3 DNA sequence: TGTGCCAGCAGCCCCCGACAGGGTTTCGGCGGCTACACCTTC.

The chain links TRBV6-5 to TRBJ2-1, with D possibly TRBD2 on 5 matching bases. The germline V gene encodes CDR1 MNHEY and CDR2 SVGAGI. The CDR3 extends over 14 amino acids. V lost 5 bases and J 7 bases, leaving 15 bases between the germline ends. CDR3 bases: TGTGCCAGCAGTCCGAACGACGGGAAAAATGAGCAGTTCTTC. It yields the protein CASSPNDGKNEQFF.

This chain joins TRBV3-1 (or the pseudogene TRBV3-2) and TRBJ2-3; tentatively, D is TRBD2 (5 bases). CDR1 is LGHDT and CDR2 is YNNKEL in the germline V gene (reference sequence). CDR3 size: 14 residues. The V and J ends lost 1 base and 6 bases respectively, with 11 bases between them. The CDR3 is CASSQGWRSDTQYF. Here the CDR3 DNA reads TGTGCCAGCAGCCAAGGCTGGAGGTCCGATACGCAGTATTTT.

The rearrangement joins TRBV30 to TRBJ1-1; D might be TRBD1 (5 bases). Germline-derived CDR1 and CDR2 are GTSNPN and SVGIG (reference sequence). The CDR3 covers 14 residues. V was pared by 5 bases and J by 3 bases, with 16 bases between. The CDR3 DNA is TGTGCCTGGCAAAAACTCAGGGTCCACACTGAAGCTTTCTTT. This translates into CAWQKLRVHTEAFF.